This T cell receptor beta chain derives from a study of T cell repertoires in cytomegalovirus infection. CDR1 is MNHNY, CDR2 SVGAGI, per germline (reference sequence). V was cut by 6 bases and J by 6 bases, with 11 bases left in between. The CDR3 runs to 13 residues. A single record per CDR3 protein comes from TCRdb applying MiXCR to the reads. This sample has about 890,000 distinct CDR3 sequences; around 30% occur once, and the top ten carry about an eighth. Concerning this clonotype: The antigen is undetermined.

The clonotype originates from a human donor in good health (CMV status not recorded). Some clones in this sample may be carry-over from other donors' samples. The specimen was cultured CD8+ T cells from PBMCs, collected from culture after CMV antigen stimulation. This chain joins TRBV6-6 and TRBJ2-2; D possibly corresponds to TRBD1 (6 bases). CDR3 coding DNA: TGTGCCAGCAGCATAAGACAGGCCGGGGAGCTGTTTTTT. It is translated as CASSIRQAGELFF.